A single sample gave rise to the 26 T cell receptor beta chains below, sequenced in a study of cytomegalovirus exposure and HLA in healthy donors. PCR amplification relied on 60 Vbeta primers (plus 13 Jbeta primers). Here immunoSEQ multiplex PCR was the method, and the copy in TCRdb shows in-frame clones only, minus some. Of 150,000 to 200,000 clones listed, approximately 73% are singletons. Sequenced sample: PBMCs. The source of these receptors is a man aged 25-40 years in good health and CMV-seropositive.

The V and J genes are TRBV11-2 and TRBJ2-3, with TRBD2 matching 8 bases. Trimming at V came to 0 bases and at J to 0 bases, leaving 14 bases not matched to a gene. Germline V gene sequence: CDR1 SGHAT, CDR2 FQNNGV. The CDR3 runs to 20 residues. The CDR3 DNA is TGTGCCAGCAGCTTAGATCGAGCGGGAGCTCTAAGACATAGCACAGATACGCAGTATTTT. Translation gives CASSLDRAGALRHSTDTQYF. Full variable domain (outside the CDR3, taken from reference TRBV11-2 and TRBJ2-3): EAGVAQSPRYKIIEKRQSVAFWCNPISGHATLYWYQQILGQGPKLLIQFQNNGVVDDSQLPKDRFSAERLKGVDSTLKIQPAKLEDSAVYLCASSLDRAGALRHSTDTQYFGPGTRLTVL.

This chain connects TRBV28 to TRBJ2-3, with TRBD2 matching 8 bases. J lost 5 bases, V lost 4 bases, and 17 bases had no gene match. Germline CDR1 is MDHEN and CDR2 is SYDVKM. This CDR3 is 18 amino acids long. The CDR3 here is CASSSGGRSSSVLDTQYF. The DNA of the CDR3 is TGTGCCAGCAGTTCGGGCGGGAGGTCAAGCTCGGTTTTAGATACGCAGTATTTT. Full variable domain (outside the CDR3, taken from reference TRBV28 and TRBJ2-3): DVKVTQSSRYLVKRTGEKVFLECVQDMDHENMFWYRQDPGLGLRLIYFSYDVKMKEKGDIPEGYSVSREKKERFSLILESASTNQTSMYLCASSSGGRSSSVLDTQYFGPGTRLTVL.

This CDR3 is CAWSVTSYEQYF. CDR3 in DNA: TGTGCCTGGAGTGTAACATCCTACGAGCAGTACTTC. The chain uses TRBV30 and TRBJ2-7; no clear D gene. Germline CDR1 and CDR2: GTSNPN and SVGIG (reference sequence). V shed 0 bases and J shed 1 base, with 4 bases lying between them. The CDR3 runs to 12 residues. Based on the CDR3 plus reference TRBV30 and TRBJ2-7, the full variable domain is SQTIHQWPATLVQPVGSPLSLECTVEGTSNPNLYWYRQAAGRGLQLLFYSVGIGQISSEVPQNLSASRPQDRQFILSSKKLLLSDSGFYLCAWSVTSYEQYFGPGTRLTVT.

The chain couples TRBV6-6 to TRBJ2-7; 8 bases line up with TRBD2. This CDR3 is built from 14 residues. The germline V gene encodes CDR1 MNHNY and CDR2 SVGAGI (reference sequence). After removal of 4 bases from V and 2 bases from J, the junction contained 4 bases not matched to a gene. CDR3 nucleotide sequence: TGTGCCAGCAGTTTTCTAGCGGGTCCCTACGAGCAGTACTTC. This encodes CASSFLAGPYEQYF.

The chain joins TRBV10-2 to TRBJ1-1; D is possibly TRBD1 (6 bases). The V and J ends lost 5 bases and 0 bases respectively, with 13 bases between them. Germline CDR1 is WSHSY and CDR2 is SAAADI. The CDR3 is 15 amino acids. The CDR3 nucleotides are TGCGCCAGCAGTACTACCGACAGGATGAACACTGAAGCTTTCTTT. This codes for CASSTTDRMNTEAFF.

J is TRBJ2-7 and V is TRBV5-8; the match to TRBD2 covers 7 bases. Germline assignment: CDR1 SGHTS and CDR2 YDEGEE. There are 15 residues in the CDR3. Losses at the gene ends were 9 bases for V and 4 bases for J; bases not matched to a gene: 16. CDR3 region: CANPGGSGVLYEQYF. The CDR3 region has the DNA TGTGCCAACCCGGGGGGATCCGGGGTCCTATACGAGCAGTACTTC.

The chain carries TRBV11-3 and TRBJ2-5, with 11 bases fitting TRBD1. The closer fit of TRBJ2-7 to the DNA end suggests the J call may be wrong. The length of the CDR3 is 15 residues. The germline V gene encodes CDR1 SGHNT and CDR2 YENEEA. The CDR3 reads CASSFGQGAGYEQYF. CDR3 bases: TGTGCCAGCAGCTTTGGACAGGGGGCTGGGTACGAGCAGTACTTC.

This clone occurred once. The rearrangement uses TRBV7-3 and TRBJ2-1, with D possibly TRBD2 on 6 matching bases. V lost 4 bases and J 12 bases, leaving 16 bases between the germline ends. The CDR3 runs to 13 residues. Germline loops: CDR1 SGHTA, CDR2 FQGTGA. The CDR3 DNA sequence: TGTGCCAGCAGCTCGTTACTAGCTTCGAGGCAGTTCTTC. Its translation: CASSSLLASRQFF.

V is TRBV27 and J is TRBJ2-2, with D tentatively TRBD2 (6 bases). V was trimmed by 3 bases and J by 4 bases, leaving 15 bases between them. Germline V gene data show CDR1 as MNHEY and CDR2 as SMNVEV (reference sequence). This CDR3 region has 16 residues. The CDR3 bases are TGTGCCAGCAGTTTGATGGCGGGACTCCCCACCGGGGAGCTGTTTTTT. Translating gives CASSLMAGLPTGELFF.

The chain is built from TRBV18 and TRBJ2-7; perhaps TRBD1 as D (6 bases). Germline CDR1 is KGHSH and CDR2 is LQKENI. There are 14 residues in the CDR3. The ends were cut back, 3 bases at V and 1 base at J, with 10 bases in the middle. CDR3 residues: CASSPRDISYEQYF. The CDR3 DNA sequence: TGTGCCAGCTCACCCCGGGACATATCCTACGAGCAGTACTTC.

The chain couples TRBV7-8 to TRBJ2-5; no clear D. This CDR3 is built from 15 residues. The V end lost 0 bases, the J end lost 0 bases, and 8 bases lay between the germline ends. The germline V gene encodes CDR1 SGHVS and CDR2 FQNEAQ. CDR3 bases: TGTGCCAGCAGCTTAGCGTATGACTACCAAGAGACCCAGTACTTC. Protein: CASSLAYDYQETQYF.

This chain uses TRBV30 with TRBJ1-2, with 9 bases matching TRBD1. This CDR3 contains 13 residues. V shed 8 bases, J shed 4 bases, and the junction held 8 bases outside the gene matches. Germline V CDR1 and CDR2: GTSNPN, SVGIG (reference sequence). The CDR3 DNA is TGTGCCCGAGACAGGGGGACATTCTATGGCTACACCTTC. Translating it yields CARDRGTFYGYTF.

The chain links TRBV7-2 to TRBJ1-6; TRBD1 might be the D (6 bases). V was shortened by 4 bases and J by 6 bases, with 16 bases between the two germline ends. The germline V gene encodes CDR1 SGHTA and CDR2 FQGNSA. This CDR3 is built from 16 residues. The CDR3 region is CASSSRGGAGNSPLHF. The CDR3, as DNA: TGTGCCAGCAGCTCACGTGGGGGGGCGGGTAATTCACCCCTCCACTTT.

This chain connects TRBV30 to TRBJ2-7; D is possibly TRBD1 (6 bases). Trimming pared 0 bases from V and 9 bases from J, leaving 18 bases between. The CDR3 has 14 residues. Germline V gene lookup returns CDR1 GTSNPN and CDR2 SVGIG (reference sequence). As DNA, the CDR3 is TGTGCCTGGAGTGTACCCCCCGGGTCAGGGGTGCAGTACTTC. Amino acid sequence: CAWSVPPGSGVQYF.

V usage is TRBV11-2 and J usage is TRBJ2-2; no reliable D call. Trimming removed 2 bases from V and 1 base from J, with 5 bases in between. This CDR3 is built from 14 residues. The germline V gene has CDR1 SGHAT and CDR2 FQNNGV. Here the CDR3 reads CASSLIRNTGELFF. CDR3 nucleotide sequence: TGTGCCAGCAGCTTAATCCGGAACACCGGGGAGCTGTTTTTT.

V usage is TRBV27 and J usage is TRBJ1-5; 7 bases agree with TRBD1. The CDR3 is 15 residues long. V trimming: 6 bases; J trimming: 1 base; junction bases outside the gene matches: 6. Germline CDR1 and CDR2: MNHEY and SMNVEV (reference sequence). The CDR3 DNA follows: TGTGCCAGCAGACAGGGGATTCAGAGCAATCAGCCCCAGCATTTT. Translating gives CASRQGIQSNQPQHF.

The CDR3 bases are TGTGCCTGGAGTTCAAAACGCGGCACAGATACGCAGTATTTT. As protein: CAWSSKRGTDTQYF. V gene TRBV30 combines with J gene TRBJ2-3; D is unresolved. The germline gives CDR1 GTSNPN, CDR2 SVGIG (reference sequence). Trimming left V 2 bases short and J 1 base short, with 10 bases between. The CDR3 length is 14 residues.

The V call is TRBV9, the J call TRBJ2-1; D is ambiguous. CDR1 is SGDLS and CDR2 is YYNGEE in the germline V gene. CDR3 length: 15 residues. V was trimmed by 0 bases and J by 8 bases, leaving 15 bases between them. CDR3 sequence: CASSVEAVLRDEQFF. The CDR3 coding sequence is TGTGCCAGCAGCGTAGAGGCGGTACTCCGCGATGAGCAGTTCTTC. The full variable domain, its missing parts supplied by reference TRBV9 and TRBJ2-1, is DSGVTQTPKHLITATGQRVTLRCSPRSGDLSVYWYQQSLDQGLQFLIQYYNGEERAKGNILERFSAQQFPDLHSELNLSSLELGDSALYFCASSVEAVLRDEQFFGPGTRLTVL.

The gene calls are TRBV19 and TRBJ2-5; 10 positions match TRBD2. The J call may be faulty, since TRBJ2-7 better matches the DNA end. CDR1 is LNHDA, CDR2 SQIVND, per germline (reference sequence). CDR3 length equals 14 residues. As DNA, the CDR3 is TGTGCCAGTAGTATTGGACTAGCGGATTACGAGCAGTACTTC. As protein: CASSIGLADYEQYF.

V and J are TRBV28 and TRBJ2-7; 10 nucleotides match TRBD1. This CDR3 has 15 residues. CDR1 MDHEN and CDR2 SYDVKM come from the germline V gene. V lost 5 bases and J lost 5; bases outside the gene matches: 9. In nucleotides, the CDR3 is TGTGCCAGCAGTCGGGGACAGGGGATCTTCCACGAGCAGTACTTC. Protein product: CASSRGQGIFHEQYF.

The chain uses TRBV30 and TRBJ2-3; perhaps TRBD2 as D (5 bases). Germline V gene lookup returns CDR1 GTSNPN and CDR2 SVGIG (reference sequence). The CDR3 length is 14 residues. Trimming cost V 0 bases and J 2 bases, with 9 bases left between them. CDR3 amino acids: CAWSVVGLTDTQYF. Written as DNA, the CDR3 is TGTGCCTGGAGTGTCGTCGGACTCACAGATACGCAGTATTTT.

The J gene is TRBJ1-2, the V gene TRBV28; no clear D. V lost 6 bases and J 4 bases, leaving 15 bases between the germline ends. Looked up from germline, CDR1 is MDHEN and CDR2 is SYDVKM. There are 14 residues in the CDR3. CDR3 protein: CASSVTVTSYGYTF. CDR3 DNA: TGTGCCAGCAGCGTCACAGTTACAAGCTATGGCTACACCTTC.

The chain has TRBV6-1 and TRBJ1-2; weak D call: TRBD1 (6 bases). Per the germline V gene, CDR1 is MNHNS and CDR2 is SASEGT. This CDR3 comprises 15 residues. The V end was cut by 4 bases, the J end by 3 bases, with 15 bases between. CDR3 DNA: TGTGCCAGCAGTGGTTACAGGGCCGAATACTATGGCTACACCTTC. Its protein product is CASSGYRAEYYGYTF.

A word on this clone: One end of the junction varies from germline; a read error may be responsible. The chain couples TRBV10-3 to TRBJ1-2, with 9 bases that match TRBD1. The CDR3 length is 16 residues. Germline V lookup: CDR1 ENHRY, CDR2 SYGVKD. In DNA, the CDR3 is TGTGCCATCACTGAGCGGGGGACAGGGTCGGGAGTGGGCTACACCTTC. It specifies CAITERGTGSGVGYTF.

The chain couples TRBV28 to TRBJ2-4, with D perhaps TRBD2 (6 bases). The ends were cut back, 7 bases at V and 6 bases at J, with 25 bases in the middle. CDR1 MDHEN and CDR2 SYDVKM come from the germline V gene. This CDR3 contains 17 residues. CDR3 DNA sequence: TGTGCCAGCACCGGGTCGGCAGGCCGGATGGGGGGAAACATTCAGTACTTC. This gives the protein CASTGSAGRMGGNIQYF.

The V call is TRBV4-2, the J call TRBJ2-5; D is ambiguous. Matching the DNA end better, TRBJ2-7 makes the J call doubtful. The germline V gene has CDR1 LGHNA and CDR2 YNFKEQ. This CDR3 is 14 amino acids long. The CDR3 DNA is TGTGCCAGCAGCCAAGATAGGGCTAGCTACGAGCAGTACTTC. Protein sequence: CASSQDRASYEQYF.